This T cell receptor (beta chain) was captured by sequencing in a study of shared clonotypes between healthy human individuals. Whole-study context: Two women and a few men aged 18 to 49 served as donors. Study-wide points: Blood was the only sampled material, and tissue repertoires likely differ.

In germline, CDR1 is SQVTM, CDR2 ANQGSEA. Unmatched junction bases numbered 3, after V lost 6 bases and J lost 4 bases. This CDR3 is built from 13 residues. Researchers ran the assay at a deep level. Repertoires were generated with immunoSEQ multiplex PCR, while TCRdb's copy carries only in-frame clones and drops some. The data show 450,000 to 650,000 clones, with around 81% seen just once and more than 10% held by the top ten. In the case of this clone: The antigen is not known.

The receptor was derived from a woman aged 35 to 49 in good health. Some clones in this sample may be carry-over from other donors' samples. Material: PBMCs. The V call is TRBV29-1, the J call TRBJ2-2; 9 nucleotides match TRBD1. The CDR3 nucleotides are TGCAGCGTCGGGACAGGGATCACCGGGGAGCTGTTTTTT. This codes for CSVGTGITGELFF.